This T cell receptor (beta chain) originates from a study of blood T cell repertoires in COVID-19. The wider study: Acute-phase and convalescent COVID-19 samples originated in the United States, Italy and Spain. PBMCs, B-cell-depleted T cells, or T cells were the source of the cDNA or gDNA that made up the material.

V gave up 2 bases and J gave up 4 bases, with 19 bases separating them. Germline V gene sequence: CDR1 LGHDT, CDR2 YNNKEL (reference sequence). This CDR3 has 17 residues. As handled by the study authors: Estimated nucleated cell counts came from reference gene primer amplification. Sequencing used immunoSEQ multiplex PCR; TCRdb keeps in-frame clones, though not all of them. Clonal size and the V and J genes are those of that table, whereas D and trimming came from the DNA. The table includes 200,000 to 300,000 clones, 70% to 90% detected once. The source is a man aged 45-65 years with acute or convalescent COVID-19. The V and J genes are TRBV3-1 (or the pseudogene TRBV3-2) and TRBJ2-3; tentatively, D is TRBD2 (5 bases). Sample: peripheral blood. CDR3: CASSQSPWTHAPDTQYF. The CDR3 DNA follows: TGTGCCAGCAGCCAAAGTCCGTGGACTCACGCCCCAGATACGCAGTATTTT.